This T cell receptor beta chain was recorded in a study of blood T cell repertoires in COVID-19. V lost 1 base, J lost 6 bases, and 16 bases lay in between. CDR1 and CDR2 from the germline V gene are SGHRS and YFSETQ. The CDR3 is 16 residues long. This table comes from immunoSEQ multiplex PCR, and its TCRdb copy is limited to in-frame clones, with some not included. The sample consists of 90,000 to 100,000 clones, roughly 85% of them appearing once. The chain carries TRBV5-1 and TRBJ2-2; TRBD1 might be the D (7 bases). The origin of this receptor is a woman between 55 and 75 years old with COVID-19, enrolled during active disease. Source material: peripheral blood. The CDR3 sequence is CASSLRGRGESGELFF. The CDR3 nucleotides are TGCGCCAGCAGCTTGAGGGGGCGCGGGGAATCCGGGGAGCTGTTTTTT.